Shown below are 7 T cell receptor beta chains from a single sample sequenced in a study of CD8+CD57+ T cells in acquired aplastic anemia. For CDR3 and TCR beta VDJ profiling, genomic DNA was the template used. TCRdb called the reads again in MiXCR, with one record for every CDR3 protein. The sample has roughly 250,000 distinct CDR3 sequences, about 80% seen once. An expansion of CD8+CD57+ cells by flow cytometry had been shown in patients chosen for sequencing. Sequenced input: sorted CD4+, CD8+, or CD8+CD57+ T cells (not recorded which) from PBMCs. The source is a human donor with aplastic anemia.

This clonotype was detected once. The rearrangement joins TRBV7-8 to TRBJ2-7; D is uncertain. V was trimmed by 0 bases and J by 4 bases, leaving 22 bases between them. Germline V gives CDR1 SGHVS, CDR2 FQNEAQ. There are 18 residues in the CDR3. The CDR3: CASSLARGTDTPYYEQYV. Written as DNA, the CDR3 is TGTGCCAGCAGCTTAGCGCGAGGTACCGATACACCGTATTACGAGCAGTACGTC.

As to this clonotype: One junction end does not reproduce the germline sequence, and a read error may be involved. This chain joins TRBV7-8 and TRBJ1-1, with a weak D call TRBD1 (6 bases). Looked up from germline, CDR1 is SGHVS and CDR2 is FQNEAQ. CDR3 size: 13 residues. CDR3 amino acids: CASSLAGDTEALF. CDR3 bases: TGTGCCAGCAGCTTAGCGGGGGACACCGAAGCTTTGTTT.

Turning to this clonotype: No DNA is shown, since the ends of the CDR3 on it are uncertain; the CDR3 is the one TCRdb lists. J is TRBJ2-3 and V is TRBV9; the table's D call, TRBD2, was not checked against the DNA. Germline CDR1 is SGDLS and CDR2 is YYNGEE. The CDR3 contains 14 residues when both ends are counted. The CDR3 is CASSVGGGTQTHDF.

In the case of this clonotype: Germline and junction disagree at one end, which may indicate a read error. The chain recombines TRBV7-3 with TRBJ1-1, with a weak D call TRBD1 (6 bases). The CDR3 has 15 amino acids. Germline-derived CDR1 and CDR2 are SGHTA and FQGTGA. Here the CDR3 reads CASSIDLNGDTQAFF. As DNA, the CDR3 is TGTGCCAGCTCAATAGATCTAAACGGGGACACACAAGCATTCTTT.

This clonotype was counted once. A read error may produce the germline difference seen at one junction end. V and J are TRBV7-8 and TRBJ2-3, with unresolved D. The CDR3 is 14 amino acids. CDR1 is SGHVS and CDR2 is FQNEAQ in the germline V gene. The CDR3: CASSFHPGPATLSF. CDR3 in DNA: TGTGCCAGCAGCTTTCATCCAGGTCCCGCTACGCTTTCTTTT.

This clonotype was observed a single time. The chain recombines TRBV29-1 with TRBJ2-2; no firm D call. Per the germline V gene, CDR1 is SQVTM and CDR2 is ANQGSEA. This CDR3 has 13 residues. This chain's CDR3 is CSVPVPNTGELFF. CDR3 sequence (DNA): TGCAGTGTTCCCGTGCCGAACACCGGGGAGCTGTTTTTT.

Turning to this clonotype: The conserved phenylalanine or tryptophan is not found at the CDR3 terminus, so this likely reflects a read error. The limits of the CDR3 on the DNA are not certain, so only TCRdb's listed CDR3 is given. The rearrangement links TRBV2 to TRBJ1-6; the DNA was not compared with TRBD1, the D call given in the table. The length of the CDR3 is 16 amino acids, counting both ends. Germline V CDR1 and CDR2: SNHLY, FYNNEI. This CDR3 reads CASGAGGTDTQYFRPC.